This TCR beta chain derives from a study of T-cell reconstitution after alpha-beta-depleted transplantation in children. Germline CDR1 reads DFQATT; CDR2 reads SNEGSKA (reference sequence). The CDR3 has 17 amino acids. V was pared by 5 bases and J by 9 bases, with 22 bases of the junction left unmatched. During its preparation, the TCRbeta library received unique molecular identifiers. TCRdb analysed the PCR reads with MiXCR anew, one entry per CDR3 protein. The sample lists about 240,000 distinct CDR3 sequences; about 12% were seen once. This clonotype was seen at least ten times. The sample here was PBMCs from the stem cell graft donor, taken from the stem cell graft. The chain recombines TRBV20-1 with TRBJ2-1, with 7 positions matching TRBD2. This sequence originates from a human donor who donated a stem cell graft to a child with acute lymphoblastic leukemia. CDR3 in amino acids: CSAGAIRAGVMGSEQFF. CDR3 nucleotide sequence: TGCAGTGCTGGGGCAATTCGGGCGGGAGTAATGGGGAGTGAGCAGTTCTTC.